Below, one T cell receptor beta chain is given with its context. The data derive from a study of blood T cell repertoires in COVID-19. Only in-frame clones appear in the TCRdb table, and some are missing; sequencing was by immunoSEQ multiplex PCR. The sample comprises fewer than 250,000 clones, nearly 95% of which are singletons, and more than 0.65% rests with the top ten. The CDR3 is 16 residues long. Germline V gene lookup returns CDR1 GTSNPN and CDR2 SVGIG (reference sequence). The V gene lost 3 bases and the J gene lost 10 bases, with 22 bases spanning the gap. The chain has TRBV30 and TRBJ1-6, with D uncertain. The sequence was obtained from a man aged 25 to 40 with COVID-19, enrolled during active disease. Material for sequencing was peripheral blood. CDR3 residues: CAWSLLTGSGRSPLHF. The DNA of the CDR3 is TGTGCCTGGAGCCTCCTCACCGGGTCCGGGAGGTCACCCCTCCACTTT.